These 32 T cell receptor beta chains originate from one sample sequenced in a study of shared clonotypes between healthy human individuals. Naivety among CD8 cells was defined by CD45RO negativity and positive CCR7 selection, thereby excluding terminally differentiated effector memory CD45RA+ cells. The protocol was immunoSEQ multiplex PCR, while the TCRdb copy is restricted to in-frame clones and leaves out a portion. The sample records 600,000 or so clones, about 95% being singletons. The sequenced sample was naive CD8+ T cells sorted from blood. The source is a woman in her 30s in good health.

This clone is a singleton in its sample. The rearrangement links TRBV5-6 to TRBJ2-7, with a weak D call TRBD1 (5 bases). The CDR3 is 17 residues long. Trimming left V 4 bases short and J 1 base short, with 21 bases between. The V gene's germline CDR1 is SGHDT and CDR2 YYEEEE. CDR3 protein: CASSPQGSTYASYEQYF. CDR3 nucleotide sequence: TGTGCCAGCAGCCCCCAGGGTTCTACGTACGCTTCCTACGAGCAGTACTTC.

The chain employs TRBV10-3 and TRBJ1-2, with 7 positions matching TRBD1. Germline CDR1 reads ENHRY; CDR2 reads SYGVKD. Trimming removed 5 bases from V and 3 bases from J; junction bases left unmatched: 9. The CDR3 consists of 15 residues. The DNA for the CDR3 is TGTGCCATCAGTAAGGCTGACAGGGTGGACTATGGCTACACCTTC. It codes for CAISKADRVDYGYTF.

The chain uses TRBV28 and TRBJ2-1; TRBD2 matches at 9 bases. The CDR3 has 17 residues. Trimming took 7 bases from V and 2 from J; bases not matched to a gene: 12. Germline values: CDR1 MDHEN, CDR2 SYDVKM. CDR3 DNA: TGTGCCAGCAAGCGGAGGATAGCGGGAGAGGCCTACAATGAGCAGTTCTTC. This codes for CASKRRIAGEAYNEQFF. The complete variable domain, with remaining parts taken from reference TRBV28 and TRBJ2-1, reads DVKVTQSSRYLVKRTGEKVFLECVQDMDHENMFWYRQDPGLGLRLIYFSYDVKMKEKGDIPEGYSVSREKKERFSLILESASTNQTSMYLCASKRRIAGEAYNEQFFGPGTRLTVL.

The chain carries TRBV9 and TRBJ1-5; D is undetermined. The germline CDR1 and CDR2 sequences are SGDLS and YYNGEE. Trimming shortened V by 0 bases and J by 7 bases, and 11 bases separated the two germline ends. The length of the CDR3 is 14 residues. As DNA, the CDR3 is TGTGCCAGCAGCGTAGTAGCTGACGGACAGCCCCAGCATTTT. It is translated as CASSVVADGQPQHF.

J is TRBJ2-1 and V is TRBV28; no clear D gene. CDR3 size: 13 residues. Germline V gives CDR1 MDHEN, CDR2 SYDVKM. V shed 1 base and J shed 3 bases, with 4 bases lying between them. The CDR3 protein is CASSLSVYNEQFF. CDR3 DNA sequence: TGTGCCAGCAGTTTATCAGTCTACAATGAGCAGTTCTTC. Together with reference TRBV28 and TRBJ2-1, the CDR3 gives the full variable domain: DVKVTQSSRYLVKRTGEKVFLECVQDMDHENMFWYRQDPGLGLRLIYFSYDVKMKEKGDIPEGYSVSREKKERFSLILESASTNQTSMYLCASSLSVYNEQFFGPGTRLTVL.

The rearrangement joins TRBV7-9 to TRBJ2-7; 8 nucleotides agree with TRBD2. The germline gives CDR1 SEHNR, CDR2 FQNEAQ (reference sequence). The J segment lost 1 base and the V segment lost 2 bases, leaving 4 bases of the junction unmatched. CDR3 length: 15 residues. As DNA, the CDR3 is TGTGCCAGCAGCTTACCAGCGGGAGATTCCTACGAGCAGTACTTC. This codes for CASSLPAGDSYEQYF.

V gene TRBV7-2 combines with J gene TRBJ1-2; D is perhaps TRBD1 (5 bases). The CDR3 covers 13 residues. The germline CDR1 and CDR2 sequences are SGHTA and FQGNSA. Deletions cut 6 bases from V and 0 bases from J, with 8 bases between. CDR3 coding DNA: TGTGCCAGCAGGGGGACGGCTAACTATGGCTACACCTTC. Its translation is CASRGTANYGYTF.

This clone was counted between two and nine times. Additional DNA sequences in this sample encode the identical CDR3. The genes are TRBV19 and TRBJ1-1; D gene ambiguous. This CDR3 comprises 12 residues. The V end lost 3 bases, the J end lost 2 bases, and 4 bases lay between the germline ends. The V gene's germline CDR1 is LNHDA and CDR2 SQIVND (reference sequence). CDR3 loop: CASSIGNTEAFF. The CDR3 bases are TGTGCCAGTAGTATTGGTAACACTGAAGCTTTCTTT.

Written as DNA, the CDR3 is TGTGCCAGCAGAGCGGGCCACCGGGAAACTGAAGCTTTCTTT. It is translated as CASRAGHRETEAFF. This rearrangement joins TRBV27 to TRBJ1-1, with D unresolved. The V gene lost 6 bases and the J gene lost 5 bases, with 16 bases spanning the gap. This CDR3 is built from 14 residues. Germline values: CDR1 MNHEY, CDR2 SMNVEV (reference sequence).

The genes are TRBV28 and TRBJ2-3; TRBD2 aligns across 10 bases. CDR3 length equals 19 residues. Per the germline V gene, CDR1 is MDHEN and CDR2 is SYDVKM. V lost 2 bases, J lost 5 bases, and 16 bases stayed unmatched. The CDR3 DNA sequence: TGTGCCAGCAGTTTAACCCCCTTTCAATTAGCGGGAGGCAAAGATACGCAGTATTTT. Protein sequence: CASSLTPFQLAGGKDTQYF.

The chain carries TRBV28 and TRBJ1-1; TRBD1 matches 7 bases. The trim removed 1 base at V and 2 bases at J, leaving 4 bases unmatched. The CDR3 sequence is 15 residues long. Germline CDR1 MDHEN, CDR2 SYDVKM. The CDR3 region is CASSLYRTGNTEAFF. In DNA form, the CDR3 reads TGTGCCAGCAGTTTATATAGGACAGGAAACACTGAAGCTTTCTTT.

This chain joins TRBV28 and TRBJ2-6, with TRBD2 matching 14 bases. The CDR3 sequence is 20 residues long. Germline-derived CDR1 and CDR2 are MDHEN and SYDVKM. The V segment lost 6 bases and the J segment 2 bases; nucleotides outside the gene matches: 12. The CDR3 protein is CASRKAGGLAGEAGANVLTF. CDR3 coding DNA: TGTGCCAGCAGGAAAGCAGGGGGACTAGCGGGAGAAGCTGGGGCCAACGTCCTGACTTTC.

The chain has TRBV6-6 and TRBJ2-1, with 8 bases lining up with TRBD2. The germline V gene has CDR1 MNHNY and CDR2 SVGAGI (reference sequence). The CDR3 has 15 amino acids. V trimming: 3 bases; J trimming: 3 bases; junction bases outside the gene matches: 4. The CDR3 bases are TGTGCCAGCAGTTATAAGCGGGAGCTCTACAATGAGCAGTTCTTC. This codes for CASSYKRELYNEQFF.

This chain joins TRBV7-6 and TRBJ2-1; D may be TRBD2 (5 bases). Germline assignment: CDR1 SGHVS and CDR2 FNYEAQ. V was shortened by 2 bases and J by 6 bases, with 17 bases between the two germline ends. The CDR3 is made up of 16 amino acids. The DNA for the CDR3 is TGTGCCAGCAGCTTACTAGCATCTCCGCAGTCCAATGAGCAGTTCTTC. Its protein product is CASSLLASPQSNEQFF.

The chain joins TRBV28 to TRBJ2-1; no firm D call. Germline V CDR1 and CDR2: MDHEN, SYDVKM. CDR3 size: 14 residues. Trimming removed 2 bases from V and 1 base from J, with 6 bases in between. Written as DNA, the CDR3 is TGTGCCAGCAGTTTAGGAGTATCCTACAATGAGCAGTTCTTC. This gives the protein CASSLGVSYNEQFF.

This chain's CDR3 is CASSLASGVDSPLHF. The CDR3 DNA is TGTGCCAGCAGCTTGGCCTCAGGGGTTGATTCACCCCTCCACTTT. The V gene is TRBV7-9, the J gene TRBJ1-6; TRBD1 is a possible D gene (6 bases). The CDR3 sequence is 15 residues long. Germline V CDR1 and CDR2: SEHNR, FQNEAQ (reference sequence). The V end lost 3 bases, the J end lost 8 bases, and 14 bases lay between the germline ends. Supplemented by reference TRBV7-9 and TRBJ1-6, the full variable domain reads DTGVSQNPRHKITKRGQNVTFRCDPISEHNRLYWYRQTLGQGPEFLTYFQNEAQLEKSRLLSDRFSAERPKGSFSTLEIQRTEQGDSAMYLCASSLASGVDSPLHFGNGTRLTVT.

The CDR3 protein is CASREVAEAFF. The CDR3 DNA reads as TGTGCCAGCAGGGAGGTCGCAGAAGCTTTCTTT. The chain has TRBV2 and TRBJ1-1, with unresolved D. Looked up from germline, CDR1 is SNHLY and CDR2 is FYNNEI. Between the trimmed V and J ends, which lost 6 bases and 8 bases, there was a span of 10 bases. The CDR3 length is 11 residues.

The CDR3 DNA sequence: TGTGCCAGCTCACCACCCGACAGGCATTACGAGCAGTACTTC. Protein product: CASSPPDRHYEQYF. The chain links TRBV18 to TRBJ2-7; D may be TRBD1 (6 bases). Germline V gene lookup returns CDR1 KGHSH and CDR2 LQKENI. The CDR3 has 14 residues. Trimming removed 0 bases from V and 4 bases from J, with 10 bases in between.

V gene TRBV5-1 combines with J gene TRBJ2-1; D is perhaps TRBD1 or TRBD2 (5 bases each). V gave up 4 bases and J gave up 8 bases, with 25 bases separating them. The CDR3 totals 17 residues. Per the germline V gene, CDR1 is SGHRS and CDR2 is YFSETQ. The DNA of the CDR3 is TGCGCCAGCAGCCCAAGTCGGATCGGGACCACGCCCCATGAGCAGTTCTTC. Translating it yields CASSPSRIGTTPHEQFF.

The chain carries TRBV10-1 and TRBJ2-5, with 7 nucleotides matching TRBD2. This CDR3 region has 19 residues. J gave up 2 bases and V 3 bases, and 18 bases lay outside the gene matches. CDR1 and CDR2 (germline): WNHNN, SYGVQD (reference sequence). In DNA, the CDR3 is TGCGCCAGCAGTGACTCCGGGGATCTAGCGGAACGGGGACAAGAGACCCAGTACTTC. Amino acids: CASSDSGDLAERGQETQYF.

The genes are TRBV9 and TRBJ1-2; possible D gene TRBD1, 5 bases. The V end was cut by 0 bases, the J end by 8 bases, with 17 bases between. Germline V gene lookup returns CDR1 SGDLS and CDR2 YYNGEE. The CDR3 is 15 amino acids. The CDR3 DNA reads TGTGCCAGCAGCGTAGAGGGGACTCCGACGGGGGGCTACACCTTC. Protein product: CASSVEGTPTGGYTF.

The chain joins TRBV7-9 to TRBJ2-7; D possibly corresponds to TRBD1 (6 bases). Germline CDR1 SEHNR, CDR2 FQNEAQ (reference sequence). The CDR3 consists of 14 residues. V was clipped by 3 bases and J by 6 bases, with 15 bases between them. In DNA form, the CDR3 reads TGTGCCAGCAGCTTTCCGGGACAAAGCCGCGAGCAGTACTTC. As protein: CASSFPGQSREQYF.

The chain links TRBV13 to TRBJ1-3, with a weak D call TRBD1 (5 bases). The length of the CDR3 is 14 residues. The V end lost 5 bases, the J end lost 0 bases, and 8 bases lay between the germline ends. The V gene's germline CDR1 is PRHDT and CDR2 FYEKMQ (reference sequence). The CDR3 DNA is TGTGCCAGCAGCCCGGACAACTCTGGAAACACCATATATTTT. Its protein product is CASSPDNSGNTIYF.

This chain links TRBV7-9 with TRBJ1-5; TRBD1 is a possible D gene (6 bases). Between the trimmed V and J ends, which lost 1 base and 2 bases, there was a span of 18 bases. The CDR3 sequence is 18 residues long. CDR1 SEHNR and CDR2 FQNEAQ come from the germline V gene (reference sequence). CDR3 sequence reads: CASSLVILYSGGNQPQHF. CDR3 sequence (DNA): TGTGCCAGCAGCTTAGTGATACTGTATTCAGGGGGCAATCAGCCCCAGCATTTT. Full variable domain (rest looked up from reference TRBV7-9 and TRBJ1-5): DTGVSQNPRHKITKRGQNVTFRCDPISEHNRLYWYRQTLGQGPEFLTYFQNEAQLEKSRLLSDRFSAERPKGSFSTLEIQRTEQGDSAMYLCASSLVILYSGGNQPQHFGDGTRLSIL.

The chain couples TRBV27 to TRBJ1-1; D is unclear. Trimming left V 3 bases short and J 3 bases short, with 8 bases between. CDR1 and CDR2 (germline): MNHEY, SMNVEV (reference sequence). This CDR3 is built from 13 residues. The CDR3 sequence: CASSFGVYTEAFF. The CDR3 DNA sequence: TGTGCCAGCAGTTTCGGGGTCTACACTGAAGCTTTCTTT.

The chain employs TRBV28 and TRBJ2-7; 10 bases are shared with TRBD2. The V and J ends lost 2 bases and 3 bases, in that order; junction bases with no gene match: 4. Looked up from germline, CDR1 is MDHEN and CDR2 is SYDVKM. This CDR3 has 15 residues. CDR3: CASSLMTSGLYEQYF. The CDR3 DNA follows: TGTGCCAGCAGTTTAATGACTAGCGGGCTCTACGAGCAGTACTTC. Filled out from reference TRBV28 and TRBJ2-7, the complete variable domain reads DVKVTQSSRYLVKRTGEKVFLECVQDMDHENMFWYRQDPGLGLRLIYFSYDVKMKEKGDIPEGYSVSREKKERFSLILESASTNQTSMYLCASSLMTSGLYEQYFGPGTRLTVT.

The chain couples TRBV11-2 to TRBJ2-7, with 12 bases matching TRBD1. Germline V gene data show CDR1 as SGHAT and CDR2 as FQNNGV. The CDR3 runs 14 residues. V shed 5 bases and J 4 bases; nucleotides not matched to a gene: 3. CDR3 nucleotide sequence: TGTGCCAGCAGCGAGGGACAGGGGGCTTACGAGCAGTACTTC. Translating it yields CASSEGQGAYEQYF.

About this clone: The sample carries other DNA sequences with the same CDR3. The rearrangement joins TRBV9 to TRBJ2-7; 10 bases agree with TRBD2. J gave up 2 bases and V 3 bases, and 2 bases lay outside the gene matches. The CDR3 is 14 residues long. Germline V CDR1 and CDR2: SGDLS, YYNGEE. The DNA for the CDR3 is TGTGCCAGCAGCGCCGGGACTAGCGCCTACGAGCAGTACTTC. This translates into CASSAGTSAYEQYF. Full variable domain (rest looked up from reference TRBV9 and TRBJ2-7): DSGVTQTPKHLITATGQRVTLRCSPRSGDLSVYWYQQSLDQGLQFLIQYYNGEERAKGNILERFSAQQFPDLHSELNLSSLELGDSALYFCASSAGTSAYEQYFGPGTRLTVT.

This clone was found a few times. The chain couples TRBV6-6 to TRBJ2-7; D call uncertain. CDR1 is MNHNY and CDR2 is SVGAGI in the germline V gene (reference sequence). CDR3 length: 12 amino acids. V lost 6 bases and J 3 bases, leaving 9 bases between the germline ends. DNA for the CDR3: TGTGCCAGCAGCCCTGCAGACTACGAGCAGTACTTC. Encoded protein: CASSPADYEQYF.

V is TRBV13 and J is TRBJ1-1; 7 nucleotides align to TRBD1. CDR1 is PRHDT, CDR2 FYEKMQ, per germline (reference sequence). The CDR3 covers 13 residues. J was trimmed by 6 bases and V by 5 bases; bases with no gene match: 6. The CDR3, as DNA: TGTGCCAGCAGCGAACAGGGGTCTCCTGAAGCTTTCTTT. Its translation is CASSEQGSPEAFF.

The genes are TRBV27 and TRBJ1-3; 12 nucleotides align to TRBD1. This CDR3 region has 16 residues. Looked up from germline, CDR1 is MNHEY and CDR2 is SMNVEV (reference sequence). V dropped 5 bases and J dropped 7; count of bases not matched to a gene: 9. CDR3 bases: TGTGCCAGCAGTCCATCCGGGACAGGGGGCCTGAACACCATATATTTT. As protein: CASSPSGTGGLNTIYF.

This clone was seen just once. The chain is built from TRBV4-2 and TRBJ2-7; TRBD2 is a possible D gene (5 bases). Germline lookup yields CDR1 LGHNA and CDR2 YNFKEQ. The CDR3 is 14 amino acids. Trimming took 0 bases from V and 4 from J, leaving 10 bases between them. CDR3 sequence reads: CASSQDLREYEQYF. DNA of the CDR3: TGTGCCAGCAGCCAAGATTTGAGGGAGTACGAGCAGTACTTC.